The clone carrying this T cell receptor beta chain was found many times. What it binds is unknown. This sample was taken from a study of molecular identifiers for immune sequencing clone quantification. Study results and limitations: Amid some 1 million naive cells, spiked Jurkat TCR RNA from one cell was reportedly still detectable.

Germline CDR1 reads MNHEY; CDR2 reads SVGAGI. The CDR3 spans 12 residues. V was shortened by 2 bases and J by 14 bases, with 13 bases between the two germline ends. TCRdb called the PCR reads again in MiXCR, with one record for every CDR3 protein. The table has about 510,000 distinct CDR3 sequences, 20% to 25% seen once. The sequenced sample consisted of naive CD8+ T cells from blood, with Jurkat cell RNA spiked in. Regarding subset: FACS-sorted CD8+CD4-CCR7+CD45RA+ naive T cells. The V and J genes are TRBV6-5 and TRBJ2-1, with D hard to call. This receptor was identified in a human donor in good health. Some libraries in this study had Jurkat cell RNA spiked in. The CDR3 sequence: CASSYNGLWEFF. In DNA form, the CDR3 reads TGTGCCAGCAGTTACAACGGCCTGTGGGAGTTCTTC.